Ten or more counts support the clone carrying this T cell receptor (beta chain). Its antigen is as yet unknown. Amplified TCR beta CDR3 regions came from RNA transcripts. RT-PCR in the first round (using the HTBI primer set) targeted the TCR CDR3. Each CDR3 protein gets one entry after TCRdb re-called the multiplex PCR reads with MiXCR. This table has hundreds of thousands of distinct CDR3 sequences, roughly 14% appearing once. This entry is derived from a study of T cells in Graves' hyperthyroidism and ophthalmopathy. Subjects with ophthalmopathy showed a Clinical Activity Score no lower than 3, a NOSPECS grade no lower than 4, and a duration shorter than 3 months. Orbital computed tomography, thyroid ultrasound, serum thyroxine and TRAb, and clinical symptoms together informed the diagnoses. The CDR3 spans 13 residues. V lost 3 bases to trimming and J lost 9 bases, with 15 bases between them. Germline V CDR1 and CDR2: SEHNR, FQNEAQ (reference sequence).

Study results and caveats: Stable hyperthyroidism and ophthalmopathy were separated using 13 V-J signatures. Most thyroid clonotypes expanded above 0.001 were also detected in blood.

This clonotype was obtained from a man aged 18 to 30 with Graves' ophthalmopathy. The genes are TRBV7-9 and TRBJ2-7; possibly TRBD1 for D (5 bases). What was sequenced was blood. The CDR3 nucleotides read TGTGCCAGCAGCTTGACAGAGTCCCCAGGGCAGTACTTC. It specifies CASSLTESPGQYF.